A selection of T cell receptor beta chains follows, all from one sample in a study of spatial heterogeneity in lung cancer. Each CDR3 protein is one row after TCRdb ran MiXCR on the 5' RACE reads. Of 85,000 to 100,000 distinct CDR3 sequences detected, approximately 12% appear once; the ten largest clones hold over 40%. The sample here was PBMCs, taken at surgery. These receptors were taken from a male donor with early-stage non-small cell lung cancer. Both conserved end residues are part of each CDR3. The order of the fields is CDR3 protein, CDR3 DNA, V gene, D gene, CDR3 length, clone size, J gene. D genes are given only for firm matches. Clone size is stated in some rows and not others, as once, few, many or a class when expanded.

CDR3aa: CASSFRRDATEAFF
CDR3nt: TGTGCCAGCAGTTTTAGAAGGGATGCCACTGAAGCTTTCTTT
v_gene: TRBV27
d_gene: .
len: 14
abundance: .
j_gene: TRBJ1-1

CDR3aa: CASSLGGTLADTQYF
CDR3nt: TGCGCCAGCAGCTTGGGGGGTACCTTGGCAGATACGCAGTATTTT
v_gene: TRBV5-1
d_gene: .
len: 15
abundance: .
j_gene: TRBJ2-3

CDR3aa: CASSLELPPLALTVYNEQFF
CDR3nt: TGTGCCAGCAGTTTAGAGCTTCCCCCACTAGCGCTTACGGTCTACAATGAGCAGTTCTTC
v_gene: TRBV27
d_gene: TRBD2
len: 20
abundance: many
j_gene: TRBJ2-1

CDR3aa: CASSYSSGTNTGELFF
CDR3nt: TGTGCCAGCAGTTACTCCTCGGGGACGAACACCGGGGAGCTGTTTTTT
v_gene: TRBV6-5
d_gene: .
len: 16
abundance: few
j_gene: TRBJ2-2

CDR3aa: CASSKNPGPYEQYF
CDR3nt: TGTGCCAGCAGCAAGAACCCGGGTCCCTACGAGCAGTACTTC
v_gene: TRBV21-1
d_gene: .
len: 14
abundance: .
j_gene: TRBJ2-7

CDR3aa: CASSLALGQLGDEQYF
CDR3nt: TGTGCCAGCAGTTTAGCCCTTGGACAATTGGGCGACGAGCAGTACTTC
v_gene: TRBV12-3/TRBV12-4
d_gene: .
len: 16
abundance: .
j_gene: TRBJ2-7

CDR3aa: CASSLVVRGTEAFF
CDR3nt: TGTGCCAGCAGCTTAGTGGTCAGGGGCACTGAAGCTTTCTTT
v_gene: TRBV11-2
d_gene: .
len: 14
abundance: .
j_gene: TRBJ1-1

CDR3aa: CSARNRIYGYTF
CDR3nt: TGCAGTGCTAGGAACAGGATCTATGGCTACACCTTC
v_gene: TRBV20-1
d_gene: .
len: 12
abundance: .
j_gene: TRBJ1-2

CDR3aa: CASSLRQGYEQYF
CDR3nt: TGTGCCAGCAGCCTGAGACAGGGCTACGAGCAGTACTTC
v_gene: TRBV3-1
d_gene: TRBD1
len: 13
abundance: many
j_gene: TRBJ2-7

CDR3aa: CATSSRQGEIYGYTF
CDR3nt: TGTGCCACCAGCAGCAGACAGGGAGAAATCTATGGCTACACCTTC
v_gene: TRBV15
d_gene: TRBD1
len: 15
abundance: few
j_gene: TRBJ1-2

CDR3aa: CASSIRLAGGLTGETQYF
CDR3nt: TGTGCTAGCAGCATCAGACTAGCGGGAGGGCTAACCGGCGAGACCCAGTACTTC
v_gene: TRBV7-7
d_gene: TRBD2
len: 18
abundance: .
j_gene: TRBJ2-5

CDR3aa: CASSEAGRNYGYTF
CDR3nt: TGTGCCAGCAGTGAGGCGGGGCGGAACTATGGCTACACCTTC
v_gene: TRBV2
d_gene: .
len: 14
abundance: few
j_gene: TRBJ1-2

CDR3aa: CASRGASGNTIYF
CDR3nt: TGTGCCAGCAGAGGGGCCTCTGGAAACACCATATATTTT
v_gene: TRBV28
d_gene: .
len: 13
abundance: few
j_gene: TRBJ1-3

CDR3aa: CSARLQGSGNEQFF
CDR3nt: TGCAGTGCTAGACTTCAGGGCTCCGGGAATGAGCAGTTCTTC
v_gene: TRBV20-1
d_gene: .
len: 14
abundance: few
j_gene: TRBJ2-1

CDR3aa: CASSRLVLRDRDSYEQYF
CDR3nt: TGCGCCAGCAGCCGATTGGTACTACGGGACAGGGATTCCTACGAGCAGTACTTC
v_gene: TRBV5-1
d_gene: TRBD1
len: 18
abundance: few
j_gene: TRBJ2-7

CDR3aa: CASSLAPGNEQFF
CDR3nt: TGTGCCAGCAGCTTAGCGCCGGGAAATGAGCAGTTCTTC
v_gene: TRBV7-2
d_gene: .
len: 13
abundance: .
j_gene: TRBJ2-1

CDR3aa: CASSGTADTEAFF
CDR3nt: TGCGCCAGCAGCGGGACGGCAGACACTGAAGCTTTCTTT
v_gene: TRBV5-1
d_gene: .
len: 13
abundance: .
j_gene: TRBJ1-1

CDR3aa: CASSKAYGAGYNEQFF
CDR3nt: TGTGCCAGCAGCAAAGCGTATGGAGCGGGTTACAATGAGCAGTTCTTC
v_gene: TRBV7-9
d_gene: .
len: 16
abundance: few
j_gene: TRBJ2-1